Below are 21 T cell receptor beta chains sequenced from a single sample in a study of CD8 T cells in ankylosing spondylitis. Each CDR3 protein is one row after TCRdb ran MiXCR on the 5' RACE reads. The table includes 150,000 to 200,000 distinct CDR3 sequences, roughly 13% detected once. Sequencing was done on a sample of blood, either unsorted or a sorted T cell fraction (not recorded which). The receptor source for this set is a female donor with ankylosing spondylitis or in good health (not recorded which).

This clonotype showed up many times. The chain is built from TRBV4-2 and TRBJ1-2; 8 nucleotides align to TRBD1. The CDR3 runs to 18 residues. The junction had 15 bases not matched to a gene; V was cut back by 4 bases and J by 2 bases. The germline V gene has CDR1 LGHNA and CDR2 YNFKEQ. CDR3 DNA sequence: TGTGCCAGCAGCCGTAGGGTCGACTGGACAGGGACGAACTATGGCTACACCTTC. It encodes CASSRRVDWTGTNYGYTF.

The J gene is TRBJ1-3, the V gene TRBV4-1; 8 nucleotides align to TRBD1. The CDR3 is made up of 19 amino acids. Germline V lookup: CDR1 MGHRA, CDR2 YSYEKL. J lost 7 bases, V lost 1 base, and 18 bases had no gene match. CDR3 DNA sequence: TGCGCCAGCAGCCAAGGCGTCGCGGGACAGGTCGCGGGGGGGAACACCATATATTTT. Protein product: CASSQGVAGQVAGGNTIYF.

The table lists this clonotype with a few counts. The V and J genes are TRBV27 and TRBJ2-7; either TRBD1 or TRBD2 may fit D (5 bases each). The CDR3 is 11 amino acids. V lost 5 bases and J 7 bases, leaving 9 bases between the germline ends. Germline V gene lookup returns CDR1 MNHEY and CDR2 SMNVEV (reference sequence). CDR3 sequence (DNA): TGTGCCAGCAGTCACGGGGCGGAGCAGTACTTC. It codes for CASSHGAEQYF.

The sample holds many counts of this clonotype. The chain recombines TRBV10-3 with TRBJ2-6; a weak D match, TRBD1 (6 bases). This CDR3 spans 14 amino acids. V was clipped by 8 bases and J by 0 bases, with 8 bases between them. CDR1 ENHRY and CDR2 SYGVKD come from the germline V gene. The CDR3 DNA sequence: TGTGCCATCCGAGGGGGCTCTGGGGCCAACGTCCTGACTTTC. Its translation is CAIRGGSGANVLTF.

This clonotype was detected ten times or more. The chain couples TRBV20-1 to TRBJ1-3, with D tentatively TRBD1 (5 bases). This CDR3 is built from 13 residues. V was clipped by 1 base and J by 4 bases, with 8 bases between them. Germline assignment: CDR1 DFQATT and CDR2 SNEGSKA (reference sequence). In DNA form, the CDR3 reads TGCAGTGCTAGAGGAGGGGCGGGAAACACCATATATTTT. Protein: CSARGGAGNTIYF.

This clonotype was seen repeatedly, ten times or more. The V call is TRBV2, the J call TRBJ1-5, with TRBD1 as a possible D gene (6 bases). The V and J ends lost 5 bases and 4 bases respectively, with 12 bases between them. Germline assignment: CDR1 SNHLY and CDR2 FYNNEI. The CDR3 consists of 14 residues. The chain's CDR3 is CASSLDSHNQPQHF. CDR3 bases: TGTGCCAGCAGTCTGGACAGCCATAATCAGCCCCAGCATTTT.

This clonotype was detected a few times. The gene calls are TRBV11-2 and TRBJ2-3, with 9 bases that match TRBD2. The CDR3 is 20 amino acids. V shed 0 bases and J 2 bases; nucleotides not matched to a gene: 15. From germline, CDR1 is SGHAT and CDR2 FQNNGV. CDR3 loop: CASSLELRRLAGAPTDTQYF. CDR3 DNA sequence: TGTGCCAGCAGCTTAGAACTTCGACGGTTAGCGGGAGCCCCCACAGATACGCAGTATTTT.

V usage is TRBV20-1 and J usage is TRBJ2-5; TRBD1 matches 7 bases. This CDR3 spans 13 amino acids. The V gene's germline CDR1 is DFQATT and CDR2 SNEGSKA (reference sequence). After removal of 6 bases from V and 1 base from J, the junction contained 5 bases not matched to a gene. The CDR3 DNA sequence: TGCAGTGCGCATGACAGGGTCCAAGAGACCCAGTACTTC. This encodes CSAHDRVQETQYF.

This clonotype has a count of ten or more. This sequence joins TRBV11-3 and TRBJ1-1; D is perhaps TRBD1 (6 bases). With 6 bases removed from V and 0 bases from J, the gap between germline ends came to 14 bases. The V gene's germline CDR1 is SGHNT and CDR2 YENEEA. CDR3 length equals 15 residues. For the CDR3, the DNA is TGTGCCAGCAGTAACGGGGGCATAGTGAACACTGAAGCTTTCTTT. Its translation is CASSNGGIVNTEAFF.

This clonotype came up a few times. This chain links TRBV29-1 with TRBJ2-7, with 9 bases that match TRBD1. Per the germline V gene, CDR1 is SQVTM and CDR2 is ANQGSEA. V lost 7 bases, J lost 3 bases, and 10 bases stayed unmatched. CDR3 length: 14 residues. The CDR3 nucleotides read TGCAGCGGCCAAAAAGGGACAGGGAACTACGAGCAGTACTTC. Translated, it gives CSGQKGTGNYEQYF.

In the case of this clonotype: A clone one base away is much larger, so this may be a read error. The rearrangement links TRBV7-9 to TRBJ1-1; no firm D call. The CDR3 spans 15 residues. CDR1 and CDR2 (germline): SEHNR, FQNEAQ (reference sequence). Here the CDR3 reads CAGSLGVYAYTEAFF. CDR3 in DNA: TGTGCCGGCAGCTTAGGAGTTTATGCCTACACTGAAGCTTTCTTT.

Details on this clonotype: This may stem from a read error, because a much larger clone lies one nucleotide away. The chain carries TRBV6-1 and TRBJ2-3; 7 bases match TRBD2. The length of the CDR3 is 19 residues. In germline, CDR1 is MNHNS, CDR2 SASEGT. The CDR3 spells CASSRSLDIAGLSTDPQYF. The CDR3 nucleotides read TGTGCCAGCAGTCGCTCTTTGGATATAGCGGGCCTGAGCACAGATCCGCAGTATTTT.

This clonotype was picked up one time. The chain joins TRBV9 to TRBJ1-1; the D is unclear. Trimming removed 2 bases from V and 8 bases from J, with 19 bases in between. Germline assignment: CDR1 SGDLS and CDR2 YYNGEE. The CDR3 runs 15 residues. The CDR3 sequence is CASSVEGQSDREAFF. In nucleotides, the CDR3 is TGTGCCAGCAGCGTCGAAGGGCAGTCCGACCGGGAAGCTTTCTTT.

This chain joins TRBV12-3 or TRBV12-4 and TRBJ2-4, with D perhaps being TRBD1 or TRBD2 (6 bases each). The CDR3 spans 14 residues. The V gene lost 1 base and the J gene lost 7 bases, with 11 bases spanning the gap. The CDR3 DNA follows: TGTGCCAGCAGTTTAGGGGGGGCTGGGAACATTCAGTACTTC. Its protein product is CASSLGGAGNIQYF.

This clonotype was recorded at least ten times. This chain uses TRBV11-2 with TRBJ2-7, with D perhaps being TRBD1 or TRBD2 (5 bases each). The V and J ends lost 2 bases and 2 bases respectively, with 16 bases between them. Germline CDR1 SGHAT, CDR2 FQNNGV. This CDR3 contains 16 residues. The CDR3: CASSLTGWDEAYEQYF. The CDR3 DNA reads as TGTGCCAGCAGCTTAACGGGCTGGGACGAAGCCTACGAGCAGTACTTC.

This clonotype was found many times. CDR3 sequence: CASSLGSSGSAYEQYF. CDR3 coding DNA: TGTGCCAGCAGCTTAGGTAGTAGCGGGAGCGCCTACGAGCAGTACTTC. The rearrangement links TRBV7-9 to TRBJ2-7, with TRBD2 matching over 9 bases. The CDR3 has 16 amino acids. V lost 1 base, J lost 2 bases, and 6 bases stayed unmatched. Germline V lookup: CDR1 SEHNR, CDR2 FQNEAQ (reference sequence).

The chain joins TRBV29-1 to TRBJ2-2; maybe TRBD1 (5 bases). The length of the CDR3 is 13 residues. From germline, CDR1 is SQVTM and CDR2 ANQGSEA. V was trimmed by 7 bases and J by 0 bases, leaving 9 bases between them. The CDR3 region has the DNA TGCAGCGGGGAAGGGGCGAACACCGGGGAGCTGTTTTTT. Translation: CSGEGANTGELFF.

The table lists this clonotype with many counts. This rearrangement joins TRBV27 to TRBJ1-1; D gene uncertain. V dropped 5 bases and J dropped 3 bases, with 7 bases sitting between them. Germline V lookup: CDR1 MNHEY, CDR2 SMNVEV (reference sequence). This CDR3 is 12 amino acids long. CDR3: CASSKRDTEAFF. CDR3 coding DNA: TGTGCCAGCAGTAAGCGAGACACTGAAGCTTTCTTT.

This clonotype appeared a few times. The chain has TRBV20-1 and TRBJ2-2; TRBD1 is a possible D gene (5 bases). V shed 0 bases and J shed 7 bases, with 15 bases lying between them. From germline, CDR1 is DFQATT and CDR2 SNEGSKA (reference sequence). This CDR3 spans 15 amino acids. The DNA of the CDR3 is TGCAGTGCTAGAGATATGGGGCAACCGGGCGGGGAGCTGTTTTTT. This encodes CSARDMGQPGGELFF.

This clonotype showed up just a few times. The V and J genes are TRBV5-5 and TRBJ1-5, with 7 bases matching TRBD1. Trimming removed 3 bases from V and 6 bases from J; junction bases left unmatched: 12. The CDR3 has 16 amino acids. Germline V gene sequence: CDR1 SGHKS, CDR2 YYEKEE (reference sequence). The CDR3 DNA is TGTGCCAGCAGCTGGACAGGAGGGGGTGTTAGTCAGCCCCAGCATTTT. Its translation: CASSWTGGGVSQPQHF.

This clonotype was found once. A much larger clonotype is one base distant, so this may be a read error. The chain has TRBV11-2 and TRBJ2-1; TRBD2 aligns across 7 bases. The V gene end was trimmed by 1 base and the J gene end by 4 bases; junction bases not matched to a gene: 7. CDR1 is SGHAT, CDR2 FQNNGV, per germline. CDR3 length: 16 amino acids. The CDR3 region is CASSLAIGGGYNEQFF. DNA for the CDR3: TGTGCCAGCAGCTTAGCAATCGGGGGAGGGTACAATGAGCAGTTCTTC. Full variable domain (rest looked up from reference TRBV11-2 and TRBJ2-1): EAGVAQSPRYKIIEKRQSVAFWCNPISGHATLYWYQQILGQGPKLLIQFQNNGVVDDSQLPKDRFSAERLKGVDSTLKIQPAKLEDSAVYLCASSLAIGGGYNEQFFGPGTRLTVL.